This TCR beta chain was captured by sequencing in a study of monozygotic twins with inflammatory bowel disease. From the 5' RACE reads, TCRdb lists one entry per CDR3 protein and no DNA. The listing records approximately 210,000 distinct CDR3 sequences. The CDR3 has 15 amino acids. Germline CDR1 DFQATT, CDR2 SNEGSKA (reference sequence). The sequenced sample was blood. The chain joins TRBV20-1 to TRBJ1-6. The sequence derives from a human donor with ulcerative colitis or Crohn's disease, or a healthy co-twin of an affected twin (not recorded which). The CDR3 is CSASSWQLNNSPLHF.